Listed below are T cell receptor beta chains from one sample, sequenced in a study of shared clonotypes between healthy human individuals. The protocol was immunoSEQ multiplex PCR, while the TCRdb copy is restricted to in-frame clones and leaves out a portion. The repertoire consists of about 100,000 clones, with around 68% occurring once and the leading ten covering around half. Material: memory CD8+ T cells sorted from blood. These receptors were obtained from a man aged 25 to 40 in good health. Both conserved end residues are part of each CDR3. D genes are given only for firm matches. The listing skips clone size in some rows; elsewhere it reads once, few, many or a size class.

j_call: TRBJ2-5; d_call: TRBD1; clone_size: .; v_call: TRBV14; cdr3_nt: TGTGCCAGCAGCCCCCGGGACAGGGGGCCCTTAGAGACCCAGTACTTC; cdr3_aa: CASSPRDRGPLETQYF
j_call: TRBJ2-1; d_call: TRBD2; clone_size: .; v_call: TRBV11-3; cdr3_nt: TGTGCCAGCAGCTTCCGCGCGGGAGTTAACAATGAGCAGTTCTTC; cdr3_aa: CASSFRAGVNNEQFF
j_call: TRBJ1-5; d_call: .; clone_size: .; v_call: TRBV14; cdr3_nt: TGTGCCAGCAGCCAATCTTGGGGTCAGCCCCAGCATTTT; cdr3_aa: CASSQSWGQPQHF
j_call: TRBJ2-7; d_call: TRBD2; clone_size: few; v_call: TRBV27; cdr3_nt: TGTGCCAGCAGGATAACTAGCGGGACCACCTACGAGCAGTACTTC; cdr3_aa: CASRITSGTTYEQYF
j_call: TRBJ2-5; d_call: TRBD2; clone_size: .; v_call: TRBV27; cdr3_nt: TGTGCCAGCAGTTCTCAGCGGGAACAAGAGACCCAGTACTTC; cdr3_aa: CASSSQREQETQYF
j_call: TRBJ2-7; d_call: TRBD1; clone_size: .; v_call: TRBV4-1; cdr3_nt: TGCGCCAGCAGCCCAAAACAGGGGTCTTCCTACGAGCAGTACTTC; cdr3_aa: CASSPKQGSSYEQYF
j_call: TRBJ1-1; d_call: .; clone_size: few; v_call: TRBV25-1; cdr3_nt: TGTGCCAGCATTTCTCTGGGCGGTCCTACTGAAGCTTTCTTT; cdr3_aa: CASISLGGPTEAFF
j_call: TRBJ1-4; d_call: .; clone_size: once; v_call: TRBV25-1; cdr3_nt: TGTGCCAGCAGTGGAAGGACGGGAGCAACTAATGAAAAACTGTTTTTT; cdr3_aa: CASSGRTGATNEKLFF
j_call: TRBJ2-7; d_call: TRBD1; clone_size: few; v_call: TRBV6-6; cdr3_nt: TGTGCCAGCACCGGGACAGGGAGCTCCTACGAGCAGTACTTC; cdr3_aa: CASTGTGSSYEQYF
j_call: TRBJ2-3; d_call: TRBD2; clone_size: few; v_call: TRBV4-3; cdr3_nt: TGCGCCAGCAGCCAATTTGCGGGAGGGAGCGCAGATACGCAGTATTTT; cdr3_aa: CASSQFAGGSADTQYF